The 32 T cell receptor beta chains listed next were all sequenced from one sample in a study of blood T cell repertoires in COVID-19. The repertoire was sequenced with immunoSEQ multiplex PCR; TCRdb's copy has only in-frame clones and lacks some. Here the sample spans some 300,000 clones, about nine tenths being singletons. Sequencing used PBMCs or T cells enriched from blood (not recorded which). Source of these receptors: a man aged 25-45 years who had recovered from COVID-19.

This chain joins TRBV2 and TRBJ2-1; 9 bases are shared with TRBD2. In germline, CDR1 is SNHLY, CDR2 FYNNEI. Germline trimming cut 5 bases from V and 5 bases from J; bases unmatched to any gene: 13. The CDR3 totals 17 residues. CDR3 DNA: TGTGCCAGCAGTCCGCAGGAACTAGCGGGTAGAAACAATGAGCAGTTCTTC. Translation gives CASSPQELAGRNNEQFF.

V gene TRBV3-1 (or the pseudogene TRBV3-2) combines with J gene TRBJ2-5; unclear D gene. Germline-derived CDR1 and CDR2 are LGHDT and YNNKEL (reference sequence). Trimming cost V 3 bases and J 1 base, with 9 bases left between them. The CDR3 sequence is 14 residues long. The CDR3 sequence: CASSQHGSQETQYF. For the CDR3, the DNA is TGTGCCAGCAGCCAGCACGGTAGCCAAGAGACCCAGTACTTC.

CDR3 in DNA: TGCGCCAGCAGTCAATCTCTTAGCGTGGAGCAGTTCTTC. Amino acids: CASSQSLSVEQFF. The chain combines TRBV23-1 with TRBJ2-1; D might be TRBD2 (5 bases). TRBV23-1 is an ORF; its function is uncertain. V was cut by 0 bases and J by 10 bases, with 10 bases left in between. The CDR3 length is 13 residues.

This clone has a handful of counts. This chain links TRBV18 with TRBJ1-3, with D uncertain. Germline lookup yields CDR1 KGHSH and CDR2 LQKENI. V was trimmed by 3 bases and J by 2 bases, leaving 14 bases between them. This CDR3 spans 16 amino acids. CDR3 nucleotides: TGTGCCAGCTCACCGCCTCGACTGGTGACTGGAAACACCATATATTTT. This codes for CASSPPRLVTGNTIYF. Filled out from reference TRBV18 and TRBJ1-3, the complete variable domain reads NAGVMQNPRHLVRRRGQEARLRCSPMKGHSHVYWYRQLPEEGLKFMVYLQKENIIDESGMPKERFSAEFPKEGPSILRIQQVVRGDSAAYFCASSPPRLVTGNTIYFGEGSWLTVV.

The CDR3 bases are TGTGCCAGCAGCTTCGACAGCTATAGCAATCAGCCCCAGCATTTT. Its translation is CASSFDSYSNQPQHF. The V gene is TRBV11-2, the J gene TRBJ1-5; D may be TRBD1 (5 bases). Per the germline V gene, CDR1 is SGHAT and CDR2 is FQNNGV. This CDR3 is built from 15 residues. Deletions cut 3 bases from V and 0 bases from J, with 9 bases between.

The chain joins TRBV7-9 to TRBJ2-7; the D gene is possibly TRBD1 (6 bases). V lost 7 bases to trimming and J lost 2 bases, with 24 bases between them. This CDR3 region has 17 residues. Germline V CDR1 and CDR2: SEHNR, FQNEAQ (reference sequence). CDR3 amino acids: CASTPELLTGSAYEQYF. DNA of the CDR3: TGTGCCAGCACCCCTGAACTGCTTACAGGGTCCGCCTACGAGCAGTACTTC.

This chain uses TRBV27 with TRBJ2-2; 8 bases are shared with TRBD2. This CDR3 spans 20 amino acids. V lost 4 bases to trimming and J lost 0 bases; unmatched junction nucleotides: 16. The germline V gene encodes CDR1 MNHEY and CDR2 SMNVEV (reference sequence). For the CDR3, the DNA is TGTGCCAGCAGTTCCCTTAAAAGCGGGAGACGTGCAACGAACACCGGGGAGCTGTTTTTT. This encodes CASSSLKSGRRATNTGELFF.

CDR3 sequence reads: CASSEIGAGGATDTQYF. CDR3 sequence (DNA): TGCGCCAGCAGTGAGATTGGAGCGGGAGGGGCCACAGATACGCAGTATTTT. The V gene is TRBV10-2, the J gene TRBJ2-3, with 10 positions matching TRBD2. CDR3 length equals 17 residues. V lost 2 bases, J lost 2 bases, and 7 bases stayed unmatched. Germline CDR1 reads WSHSY; CDR2 reads SAAADI.

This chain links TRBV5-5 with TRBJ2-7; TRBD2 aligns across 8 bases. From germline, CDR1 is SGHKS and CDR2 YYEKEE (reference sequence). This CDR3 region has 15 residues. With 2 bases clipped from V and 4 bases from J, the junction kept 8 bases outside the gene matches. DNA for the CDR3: TGTGCCAGCAGCTTTACCGGGACTAGTGAATACGAGCAGTACTTC. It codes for CASSFTGTSEYEQYF.

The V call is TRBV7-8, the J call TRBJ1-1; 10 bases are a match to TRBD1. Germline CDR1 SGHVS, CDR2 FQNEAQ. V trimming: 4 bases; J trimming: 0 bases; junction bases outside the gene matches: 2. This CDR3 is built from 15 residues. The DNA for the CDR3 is TGTGCCAGCAGCTGGGGACAGGGGATGAACACTGAAGCTTTCTTT. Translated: CASSWGQGMNTEAFF.

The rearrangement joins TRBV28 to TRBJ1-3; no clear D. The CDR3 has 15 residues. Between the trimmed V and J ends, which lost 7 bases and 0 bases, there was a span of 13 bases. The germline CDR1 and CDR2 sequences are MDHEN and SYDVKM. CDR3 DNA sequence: TGTGCCAGCAAGCTCGCGGGCAGCTCTGGAAACACCATATATTTT. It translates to CASKLAGSSGNTIYF.

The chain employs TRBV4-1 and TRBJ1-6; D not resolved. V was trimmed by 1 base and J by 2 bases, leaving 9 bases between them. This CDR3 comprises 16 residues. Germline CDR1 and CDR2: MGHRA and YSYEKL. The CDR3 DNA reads TGCGCCAGCAGCCAAGCGGGGATCACCTATAATTCACCCCTCCACTTT. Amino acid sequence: CASSQAGITYNSPLHF.

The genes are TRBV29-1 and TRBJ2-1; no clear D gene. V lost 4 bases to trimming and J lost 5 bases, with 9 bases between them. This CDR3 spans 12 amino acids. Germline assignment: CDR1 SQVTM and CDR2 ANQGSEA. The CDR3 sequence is CSVGRGDNEQFF. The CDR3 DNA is TGCAGCGTTGGAAGAGGCGACAATGAGCAGTTCTTC.

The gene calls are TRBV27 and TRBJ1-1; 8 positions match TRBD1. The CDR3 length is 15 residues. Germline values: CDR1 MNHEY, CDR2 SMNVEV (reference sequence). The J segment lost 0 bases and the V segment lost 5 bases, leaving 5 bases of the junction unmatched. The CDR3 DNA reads TGTGCCAGCAGTCCCCGACAGGGGTTGAACACTGAAGCTTTCTTT. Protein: CASSPRQGLNTEAFF.

The CDR3 region has the DNA TGTGCCACCAGTGATTCGGGACAGGGGTTCCACAATGAGCAGTTCTTC. Protein product: CATSDSGQGFHNEQFF. J is TRBJ2-1 and V is TRBV24-1; TRBD1 matches 10 bases. CDR3 size: 16 residues. Germline loops: CDR1 KGHDR, CDR2 SFDVKD. The J segment lost 5 bases and the V segment lost 2 bases, leaving 5 bases of the junction unmatched.

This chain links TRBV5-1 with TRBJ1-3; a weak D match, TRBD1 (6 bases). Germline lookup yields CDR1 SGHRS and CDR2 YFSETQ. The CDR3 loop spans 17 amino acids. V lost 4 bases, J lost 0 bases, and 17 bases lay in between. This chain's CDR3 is CASSPLTGLSSGNTIYF. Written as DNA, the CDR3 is TGCGCCAGCAGCCCATTAACAGGGCTAAGCTCTGGAAACACCATATATTTT.

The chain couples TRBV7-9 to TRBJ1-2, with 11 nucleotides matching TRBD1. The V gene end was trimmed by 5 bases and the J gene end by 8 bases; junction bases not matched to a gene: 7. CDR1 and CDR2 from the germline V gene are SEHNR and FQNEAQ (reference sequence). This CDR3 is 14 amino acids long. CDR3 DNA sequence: TGTGCCAGCAGCGCCAGGACAGGGGGCAAGGGCTACACCTTC. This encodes CASSARTGGKGYTF.

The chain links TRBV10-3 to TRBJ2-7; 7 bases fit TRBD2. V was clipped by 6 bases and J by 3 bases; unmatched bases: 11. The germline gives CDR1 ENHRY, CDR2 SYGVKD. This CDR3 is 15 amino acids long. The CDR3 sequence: CAISTGASGNYEQYF. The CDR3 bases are TGTGCCATCAGCACCGGGGCTAGCGGAAACTACGAGCAGTACTTC.

CDR3 residues: CASSLGRLGMRENTIYF. The CDR3 DNA is TGTGCCAGCAGCTTGGGGCGTCTAGGTATGAGAGAAAACACCATATATTTT. V usage is TRBV5-5 and J usage is TRBJ1-3; D remains ambiguous. Per the germline V gene, CDR1 is SGHKS and CDR2 is YYEKEE (reference sequence). Trimming stripped 0 bases from V and 6 bases from J, with 19 bases between. This CDR3 region has 17 residues.

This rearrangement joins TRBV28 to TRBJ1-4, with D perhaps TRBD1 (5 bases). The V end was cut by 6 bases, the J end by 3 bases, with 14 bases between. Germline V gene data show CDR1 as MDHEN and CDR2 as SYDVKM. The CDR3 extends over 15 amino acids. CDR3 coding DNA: TGTGCCAGCAGCTGGGCCAGGGCCTCTAATGAAAAACTGTTTTTT. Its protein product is CASSWARASNEKLFF.

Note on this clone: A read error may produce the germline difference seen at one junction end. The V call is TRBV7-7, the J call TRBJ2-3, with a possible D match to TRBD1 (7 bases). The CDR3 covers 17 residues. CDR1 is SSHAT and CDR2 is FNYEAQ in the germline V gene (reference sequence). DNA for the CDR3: TGTGCTAGCAGCGAAGGGATTGGCCAGGGGGGTCCAGATACGCAGTATTTT. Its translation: CASSEGIGQGGPDTQYF.

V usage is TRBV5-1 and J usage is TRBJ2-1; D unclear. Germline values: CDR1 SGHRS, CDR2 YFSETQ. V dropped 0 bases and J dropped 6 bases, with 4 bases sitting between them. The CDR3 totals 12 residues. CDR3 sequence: CASSLDGNEQFF. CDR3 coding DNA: TGCGCCAGCAGCTTGGACGGCAATGAGCAGTTCTTC.

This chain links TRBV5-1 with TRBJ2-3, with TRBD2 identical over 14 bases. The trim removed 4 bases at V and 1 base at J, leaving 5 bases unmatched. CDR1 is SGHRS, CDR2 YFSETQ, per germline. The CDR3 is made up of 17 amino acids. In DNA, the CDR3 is TGCGCCAGCAGCGCCGGGACTAGCGGGGGCGGCACAGATACGCAGTATTTT. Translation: CASSAGTSGGGTDTQYF.

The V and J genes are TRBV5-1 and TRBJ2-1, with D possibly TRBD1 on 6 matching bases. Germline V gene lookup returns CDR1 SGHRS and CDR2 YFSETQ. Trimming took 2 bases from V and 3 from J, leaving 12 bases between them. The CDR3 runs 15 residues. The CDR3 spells CASSLGSDSYNEQFF. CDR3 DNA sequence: TGCGCCAGCAGCTTAGGGTCGGACAGCTACAATGAGCAGTTCTTC.

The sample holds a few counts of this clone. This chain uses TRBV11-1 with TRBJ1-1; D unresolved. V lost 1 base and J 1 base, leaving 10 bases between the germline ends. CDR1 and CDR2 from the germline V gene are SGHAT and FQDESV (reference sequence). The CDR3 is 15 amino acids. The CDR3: CASSLELGSNTEAFF. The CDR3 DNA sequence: TGTGCCAGCAGCTTAGAGTTGGGCTCGAACACTGAAGCTTTCTTT.

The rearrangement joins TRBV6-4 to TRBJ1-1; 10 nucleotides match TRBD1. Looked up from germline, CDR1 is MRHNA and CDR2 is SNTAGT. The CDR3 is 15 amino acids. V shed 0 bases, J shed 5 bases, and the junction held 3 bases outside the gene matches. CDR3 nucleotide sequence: TGTGCCAGCAGTGACTCCGGGACAGGGGTAACTGAAGCTTTCTTT. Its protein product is CASSDSGTGVTEAFF.

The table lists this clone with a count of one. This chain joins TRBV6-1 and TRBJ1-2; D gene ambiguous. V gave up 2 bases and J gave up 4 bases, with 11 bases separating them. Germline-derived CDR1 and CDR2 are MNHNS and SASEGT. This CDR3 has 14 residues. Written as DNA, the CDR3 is TGTGCCAGCAGTGAATCAGACACTTCCTATGGCTACACCTTC. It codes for CASSESDTSYGYTF.

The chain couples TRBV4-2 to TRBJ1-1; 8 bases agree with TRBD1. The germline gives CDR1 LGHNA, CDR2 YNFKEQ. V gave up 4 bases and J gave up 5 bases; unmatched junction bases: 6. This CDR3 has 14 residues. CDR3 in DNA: TGTGCCAGCAGCCCGGACAGGGTGTGGACTGAAGCTTTCTTT. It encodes CASSPDRVWTEAFF.

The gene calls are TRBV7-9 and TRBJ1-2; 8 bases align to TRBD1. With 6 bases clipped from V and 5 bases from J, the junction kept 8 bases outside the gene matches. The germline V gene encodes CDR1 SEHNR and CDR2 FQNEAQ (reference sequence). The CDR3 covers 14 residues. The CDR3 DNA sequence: TGTGCCAGCAGGCGGGGGACAGGCGTATATGGCTACACCTTC. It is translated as CASRRGTGVYGYTF.

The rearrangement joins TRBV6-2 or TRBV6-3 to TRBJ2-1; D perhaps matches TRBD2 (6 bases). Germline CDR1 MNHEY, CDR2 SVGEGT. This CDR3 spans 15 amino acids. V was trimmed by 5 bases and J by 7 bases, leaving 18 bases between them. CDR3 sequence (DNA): TGTGCCAGCAGTAACCAGGGAGGCCGAATGAATGAGCAGTTCTTC. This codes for CASSNQGGRMNEQFF.

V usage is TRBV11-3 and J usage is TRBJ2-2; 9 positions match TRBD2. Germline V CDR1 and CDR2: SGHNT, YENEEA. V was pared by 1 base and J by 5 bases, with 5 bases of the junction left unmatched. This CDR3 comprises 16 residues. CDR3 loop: CASSLGLAGRTGELFF. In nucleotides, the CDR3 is TGTGCCAGCAGCTTAGGCCTAGCGGGGCGGACCGGGGAGCTGTTTTTT. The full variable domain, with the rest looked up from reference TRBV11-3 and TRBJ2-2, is EAGVVQSPRYKIIEKKQPVAFWCNPISGHNTLYWYLQNLGQGPELLIRYENEEAVDDSQLPKDRFSAERLKGVDSTLKIQPAELGDSAVYLCASSLGLAGRTGELFFGEGSRLTVL.

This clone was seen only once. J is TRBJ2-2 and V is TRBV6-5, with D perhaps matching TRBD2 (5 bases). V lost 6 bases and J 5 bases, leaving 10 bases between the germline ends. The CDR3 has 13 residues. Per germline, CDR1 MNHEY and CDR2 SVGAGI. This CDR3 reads CASRRPGTGELFF. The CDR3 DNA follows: TGTGCCAGCAGGAGACCGGGGACCGGGGAGCTGTTTTTT.